This paragraph covers one TCR beta chain sequence. Its antigen target is currently unknown. The sample holds no much larger clone one base away, and base qualities are not on file. The CDR1 and CDR2 encoded by the germline V gene are SNHLY and FYNNEI. Inclusive of the bounding cysteine and phenylalanine, the CDR3 is 15 residues long. Of all the DNA, just the CDR3 is kept, 45 bases in frame from base 1. Compared with germline, V lacks 6 bases and J lacks 7 bases; bases without a gene match: 10. The sample belongs to a study of T cell clones after liver transplantation (dated by TCRdb to the late 2010s). Notes on the research overall: Samples were obtained from ITN030ST, a randomized trial in which withdrawal of immunosuppression was attempted within 2 years of liver transplantation. The studied cohort comprised 8 liver transplant recipients, 3 classified as tolerant and 5 as non-tolerant. Tolerance was defined as complete immunosuppression withdrawal for at least one year with no rise in liver enzymes beyond twice the upper limit of normal. After a pre-transplant mixed lymphocyte reaction, TCRbeta sequencing was used to pinpoint donor-reactive T cell clones, which were subsequently tracked in post-transplant blood. Three of the eight recipients were HCV-positive; the others were transplanted for non-autoimmune, non-viral indications. Blood samples were collected pre-transplant, pre-randomization before withdrawal, and post-randomization after either full withdrawal or failed withdrawal. Until randomization at 12-24 months post-transplant, subjects were given standard immunosuppression, with no induction therapy. As an antigen-independent comparator for the donor-reactive sequences, third party-reactive TCRbeta sequences from pre-transplant MLRs were identified as well.

High-throughput TCRbeta CDR3 sequencing of frozen genomic DNA was performed by immunoSEQ, with PCR amplification, mapping, bias correction and internal controls included. The authors' analysis ran thus. Only productive rearrangements were retained, with each unique TCRbeta sequence defined by its CDR3 nucleotide sequence together with its V and J gene. Donor-reactive sequences required at least 5-fold expansion in CFSE-low cells versus unstimulated pre-transplant cells and at least 0.01% frequency. To ensure at least 90% detection power, minimum frequency thresholds were set for each subject based on that subject's lowest-template unstimulated sample. Jensen-Shannon divergence between the top 1000 TCRbeta sequences post- versus pre-transplant served as the measure of repertoire turnover. Two-sided Fisher's exact tests were used to test for changes in how often donor-reactive sequences were detected. Drawn from immuneACCESS, this table holds only the in-frame rearrangements with V and J called that TCRdb kept. Clones are partly lost; checked studies trace under half to an unresolved V gene and leave the rest unexplained. V, J and clone size are those of that table, while D and trimming were read from the DNA. Counted in this sample were more than 65,000 clones; roughly nine tenths of them appeared once. The leading ten clones occupy approximately 2.6% of the sample.

Findings and caveats that apply to the study as a whole: Because no allograft tissue specimens were available, donor-reactive T cells may have migrated into the graft instead of being deleted. When repertoire turnover was taken into account, detection of donor-reactive sequences was significantly reduced in 7 of 8 subjects for CD4 and in 8 of 8 subjects for CD8. In two subjects, low numbers of available donor cells limited the measurable donor-reactive repertoire. Conclusions were preliminary, limited by small, heterogeneous patient numbers and non-standardized post-transplant time points. A greater decline was seen for donor-reactive sequences than for third party-reactive sequences, suggesting partial antigen-specific deletion unrelated to withdrawal success. In 5 of 8 subjects, regardless of tolerance or HCV status, circulating donor-reactive CD4 TCRbeta sequences dropped significantly post-transplant.

The time point label on this specimen signifies: pre-transplant. Unstimulated PBMCs, after thawing, were stained for CD3, CD4 and CD8 and then FACS-sorted into CD3+CD4+ and CD3+CD8+ populations. Randomization to immunosuppression withdrawal applied to every one of the 8 studied subjects. The Qiagen DNeasy Blood and Tissue Kit was used for genomic DNA isolation. The TCR originated in a human donor who received a liver transplant. This receptor chain uses TRBV2 and TRBJ2-1; the junction holds 9 bases that match TRBD1. The input for sequencing was CD4+ T cells from blood, taken before liver transplant. This receptor carries the CDR3 CASSTDRGGPNEQFF. The DNA sequence is as follows: TGTGCCAGCAGCACCGACAGGGGGGGTCCAAATGAGCAGTTCTTC.